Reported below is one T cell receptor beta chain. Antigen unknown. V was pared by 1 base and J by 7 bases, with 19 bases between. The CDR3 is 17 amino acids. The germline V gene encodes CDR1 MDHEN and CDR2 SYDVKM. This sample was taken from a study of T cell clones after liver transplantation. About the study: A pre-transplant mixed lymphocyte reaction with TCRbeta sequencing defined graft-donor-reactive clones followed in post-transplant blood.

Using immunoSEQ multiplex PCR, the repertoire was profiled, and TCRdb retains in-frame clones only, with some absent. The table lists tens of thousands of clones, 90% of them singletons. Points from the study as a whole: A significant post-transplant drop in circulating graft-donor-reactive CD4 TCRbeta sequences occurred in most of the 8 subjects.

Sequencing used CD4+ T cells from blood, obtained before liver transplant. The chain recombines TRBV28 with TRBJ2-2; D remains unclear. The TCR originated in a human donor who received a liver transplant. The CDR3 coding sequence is TGTGCCAGCAGTTTATCACGTGGAGCCCATCTCATCGGGGAGCTGTTTTTT. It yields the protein CASSLSRGAHLIGELFF.